These 12 T cell receptor beta chains share one sample of origin, sequenced in a study of OX40 agonist ivuxolimab in advanced cancers. TCRdb's table, derived via immunoSEQ multiplex PCR, lists solely in-frame clones and lacks some. The sample lists some 45,000 clones, around 80% occurring once. Sequences were derived from CD4+ or CD8+ T cells sorted from blood, sampled in a trial of the OX40 agonist ivuxolimab. These TCRs come from an adult with an advanced solid tumor such as melanoma, head and neck, liver or kidney cancer.

The V and J genes are TRBV6-6 and TRBJ2-3; unclear D gene. Germline V CDR1 and CDR2: MNHNY, SVGAGI (reference sequence). The CDR3 is 15 residues long. V was trimmed by 3 bases and J by 3 bases, leaving 13 bases between them. The CDR3 DNA reads as TGTGCCAGCAGTTATACTTCAACTTCAACAGATACGCAGTATTTT. Amino acid sequence: CASSYTSTSTDTQYF.

The V call is TRBV28, the J call TRBJ1-4, with TRBD1 matching 7 bases. CDR3 length: 16 residues. CDR1 is MDHEN and CDR2 is SYDVKM in the germline V gene. V trimming: 2 bases; J trimming: 2 bases; junction bases outside the gene matches: 5. The CDR3 DNA reads as TGTGCCAGCAGTTTAAAACGACAGGGCACTAATGAAAAACTGTTTTTT. Translated, it gives CASSLKRQGTNEKLFF.

Here the CDR3 reads CASSLGLAGIYEQFF. The CDR3 DNA follows: TGTGCCAGCAGCTTAGGACTAGCGGGAATCTATGAGCAGTTCTTC. The V call is TRBV7-8, the J call TRBJ2-1, with TRBD2 matching 11 bases. The length of the CDR3 is 15 residues. CDR1 SGHVS and CDR2 FQNEAQ come from the germline V gene. V was clipped by 1 base and J by 8 bases; unmatched bases: 4.

The gene calls are TRBV27 and TRBJ2-5; D is perhaps TRBD1 (5 bases). Germline V CDR1 and CDR2: MNHEY, SMNVEV (reference sequence). The CDR3 consists of 13 residues. The V and J ends lost 5 bases and 9 bases respectively, with 16 bases between them. The CDR3 protein is CASSPTVLGAQYF. The CDR3 nucleotides read TGTGCCAGCAGTCCAACAGTCCTAGGGGCCCAGTACTTC.

J is TRBJ1-4 and V is TRBV6-5, with TRBD1 matching over 7 bases. The CDR3 length is 14 residues. Trimming at V came to 8 bases and at J to 6 bases, leaving 9 bases not matched to a gene. Per the germline V gene, CDR1 is MNHEY and CDR2 is SVGAGI. The CDR3 loop is CASGKQGLDEKLFF. As DNA, the CDR3 is TGTGCCAGCGGGAAACAGGGGTTAGATGAAAAACTGTTTTTT.

A single count supports this clone. The chain uses TRBV11-2 and TRBJ2-1; 8 bases are shared with TRBD1. The CDR3 extends over 14 amino acids. CDR1 is SGHAT and CDR2 is FQNNGV in the germline V gene. With V trimmed by 2 bases and J by 10 bases, 7 bases remained unmatched. As DNA, the CDR3 is TGTGCCAGCAGCTTACAGGGGGCTCGGGGGGAGCAGTTCTTC. Encoded protein: CASSLQGARGEQFF. Complete variable domain (other parts from reference TRBV11-2 and TRBJ2-1): EAGVAQSPRYKIIEKRQSVAFWCNPISGHATLYWYQQILGQGPKLLIQFQNNGVVDDSQLPKDRFSAERLKGVDSTLKIQPAKLEDSAVYLCASSLQGARGEQFFGPGTRLTVL.

To note about this clone: The germline gene is not matched at one end of the junction; a read error may be the cause. CDR3 coding DNA: TGCAGCGTTGAAGATAATTTGGGGGGCAGTCGTTTC. This gives the protein CSVEDNLGGSRF. The chain is built from TRBV29-1 and TRBJ2-7; possibly TRBD1 or TRBD2 for D (6 bases each). The V gene's germline CDR1 is SQVTM and CDR2 ANQGSEA. The length of the CDR3 is 12 residues.

The gene calls are TRBV4-3 and TRBJ1-2, with D perhaps TRBD1 (6 bases). V shed 4 bases and J shed 2 bases, with 14 bases lying between them. In germline, CDR1 is LGHNA, CDR2 YSLEER. CDR3 length equals 15 residues. CDR3 region: CASSPGGQTNYGYTF. The CDR3 DNA sequence: TGCGCCAGCAGCCCCGGCGGACAGACCAACTATGGCTACACCTTC.

The gene calls are TRBV6-5 and TRBJ2-5, with 8 nucleotides matching TRBD2. V lost 6 bases to trimming and J lost 2 bases; unmatched junction nucleotides: 8. Germline V gives CDR1 MNHEY, CDR2 SVGAGI. The CDR3 is 15 amino acids. The CDR3 DNA reads TGTGCCAGCAGCGCTCTTAGCGGGAATCAAGAGACCCAGTACTTC. Amino acids: CASSALSGNQETQYF.

This chain uses TRBV6-5 with TRBJ1-3; 8 nucleotides align to TRBD1. V dropped 5 bases and J dropped 0; count of bases not matched to a gene: 3. Germline V gene data show CDR1 as MNHEY and CDR2 as SVGAGI. The length of the CDR3 is 15 residues. CDR3 in DNA: TGTGCCAGCAGTCAGGACAGGGACTCTGGAAACACCATATATTTT. This sequence encodes CASSQDRDSGNTIYF.

The genes are TRBV5-1 and TRBJ2-2; 8 positions match TRBD2. With 4 bases clipped from V and 1 base from J, the junction kept 3 bases outside the gene matches. Germline values: CDR1 SGHRS, CDR2 YFSETQ. This CDR3 region has 15 residues. CDR3 coding DNA: TGCGCCAGCAGCCGTAGCGGGGTGAACACCGGGGAGCTGTTTTTT. As protein: CASSRSGVNTGELFF.

J is TRBJ1-1 and V is TRBV5-5; no definite D call. The CDR3 covers 15 residues. CDR1 is SGHKS and CDR2 is YYEKEE in the germline V gene (reference sequence). V lost 2 bases and J lost 1, with 12 bases in between. The CDR3 region has the DNA TGTGCCAGCAGCTTTGGAGGGTCGGCGAACACTGAAGCTTTCTTT. This encodes CASSFGGSANTEAFF.